Listed below are T cell receptor beta chains from one sample, sequenced in a study of early T cells in non-severe SARS-CoV-2 infection. TCRdb re-derived calls from the 5' RACE reads in MiXCR, one entry per CDR3 protein. The sample has nearly 50,000 distinct CDR3 sequences, around 6.4% seen once. This specimen consisted of whole blood, obtained at baseline. The source is an adult who was a healthcare worker with PCR-confirmed SARS-CoV-2 infection or an uninfected control (not recorded which). The CDR3 runs from the conserved cysteine through the conserved F or W. The order of the fields is CDR3 protein, CDR3 DNA, V gene, J gene, clone size, D gene. The D gene is left open where the match is weak. For some rows the clone size is stated as once, few or many, or as a class when expanded; others skip it.

CDR3: CASSPQIAGAYEQYF
DNA: TGTGCCAGCAGTCCCCAAATAGCGGGAGCCTACGAGCAGTACTTC
V: TRBV28
J: TRBJ2-7
size: many
D: TRBD2

CDR3: CASSRTGTHYEQYF
DNA: TGTGCCAGCAGCCGAACCGGGACACACTACGAGCAGTACTTC
V: TRBV7-2
J: TRBJ2-7
size: many
D: NA

CDR3: CASSEGQTLGGYTF
DNA: TGTGCCAGCAGTGAAGGCCAGACCTTGGGCGGCTACACCTTC
V: TRBV2
J: TRBJ1-2
size: few
D: NA

CDR3: CASSEAFTSGSYGKETQYF
DNA: TGTGCCAGTAGCGAGGCGTTCACTAGCGGGAGCTACGGGAAAGAGACCCAGTACTTC
V: TRBV19
J: TRBJ2-5
size: many
D: TRBD2

CDR3: CASTRQGLYEQYF
DNA: TGTGCCAGCACCCGACAGGGCCTCTACGAGCAGTACTTC
V: TRBV12-3/TRBV12-4
J: TRBJ2-7
size: NA
D: TRBD1

CDR3: CATSDFGNQPQHF
DNA: TGTGCCACCAGTGATTTCGGCAATCAGCCCCAGCATTTT
V: TRBV24-1
J: TRBJ1-5
size: few
D: NA

CDR3: CASSIGLAGASGELFF
DNA: TGCGCCAGCAGCATCGGACTAGCGGGAGCTTCCGGGGAGCTGTTTTTT
V: TRBV5-1
J: TRBJ2-2
size: few
D: TRBD2

CDR3: CASSPGLAGAMAQYF
DNA: TGTGCCAGCAGTCCGGGACTAGCGGGAGCCATGGCCCAGTACTTC
V: TRBV7-3
J: TRBJ2-5
size: NA
D: TRBD2

CDR3: CAAGSNYGYTF
DNA: TGTGCCGCGGGCAGTAACTATGGCTACACCTTC
V: TRBV6-1
J: TRBJ1-2
size: NA
D: NA

CDR3: CASSVSLAQGEQYF
DNA: TGTGCCAGCAGCGTATCACTAGCGCAGGGCGAGCAGTACTTC
V: TRBV7-2
J: TRBJ2-7
size: few
D: TRBD2

CDR3: CAISGTPVAGELFF
DNA: TGTGCCATCAGTGGGACACCGGTGGCCGGGGAGCTGTTTTTT
V: TRBV10-3
J: TRBJ2-2
size: NA
D: NA

CDR3: CASRGGVRPYGYTF
DNA: TGTGCCAGCAGAGGAGGGGTAAGACCCTATGGCTACACCTTC
V: TRBV6-5
J: TRBJ1-2
size: many
D: NA

CDR3: CASSLGQGSQPQHF
DNA: TGTGCCAGCAGCTTAGGGCAGGGGAGCCAGCCCCAGCATTTT
V: TRBV7-6
J: TRBJ1-5
size: NA
D: NA

CDR3: CATAPTRNEQFF
DNA: TGTGCCACCGCTCCGACCCGCAATGAGCAGTTCTTC
V: TRBV10-3
J: TRBJ2-1
size: NA
D: NA

CDR3: CSVGGGLGNQPQHF
DNA: TGCAGCGTTGGTGGGGGGCTCGGCAATCAGCCCCAGCATTTT
V: TRBV29-1
J: TRBJ1-5
size: few
D: NA

CDR3: CASSSYSNTGELFF
DNA: TGTGCCAGCAGTTCTTACTCGAACACCGGGGAGCTGTTTTTT
V: TRBV28
J: TRBJ2-2
size: many
D: NA

CDR3: CASSQRGGSAEAFF
DNA: TGTGCCAGCAGCCAACGGGGCGGGAGCGCTGAAGCTTTCTTT
V: TRBV28
J: TRBJ1-1
size: NA
D: NA

CDR3: CASSIQGGNEQFF
DNA: TGTGCCAGCAGCATACAGGGGGGGAATGAGCAGTTCTTC
V: TRBV5-4
J: TRBJ2-1
size: NA
D: NA

CDR3: CASSVGQGHGETQYF
DNA: TGTGCCAGCAGTGTCGGACAGGGTCACGGAGAGACCCAGTACTTC
V: TRBV25-1
J: TRBJ2-5
size: many
D: TRBD1

CDR3: CASSLPGLSSGANVLTF
DNA: TGTGCCAGCAGTTTACCGGGACTGAGCTCTGGGGCCAACGTCCTGACTTTC
V: TRBV28
J: TRBJ2-6
size: few
D: NA

CDR3: CASSLRAVRGGSYNEQFF
DNA: TGTGCCAGCAGCTTAAGGGCGGTGAGGGGTGGATCCTACAATGAGCAGTTCTTC
V: TRBV11-1
J: TRBJ2-1
size: few
D: NA

CDR3: CVSTPGQVMETQYF
DNA: TGTGTCAGCACCCCTGGACAGGTCATGGAGACCCAGTACTTC
V: TRBV7-9
J: TRBJ2-5
size: NA
D: TRBD1

CDR3: CASSYSGKGGEQFF
DNA: TGTGCCAGCAGCTATAGCGGGAAGGGGGGTGAGCAGTTCTTC
V: TRBV2
J: TRBJ2-1
size: few
D: TRBD2

CDR3: CASSEEGGITGELFF
DNA: TGTGCCAGCAGTGAAGAGGGAGGGATTACCGGGGAGCTGTTTTTT
V: TRBV2
J: TRBJ2-2
size: many
D: TRBD2

CDR3: CASSFGQGVETQYF
DNA: TGTGCCAGCAGTTTCGGTCAGGGAGTTGAGACCCAGTACTTC
V: TRBV12-3/TRBV12-4
J: TRBJ2-5
size: many
D: NA

CDR3: CSVTGVRMNTEAFF
DNA: TGCAGCGTCACCGGGGTCCGAATGAACACTGAAGCTTTCTTT
V: TRBV29-1
J: TRBJ1-1
size: few
D: NA

CDR3: CASSQAGGTYEQYF
DNA: TGTGCCAGCAGCCAAGCAGGGGGAACCTACGAGCAGTACTTC
V: TRBV3-1
J: TRBJ2-7
size: few
D: TRBD1

CDR3: CASSIERNGPQGLEQFF
DNA: TGTGCCAGTAGTATAGAAAGAAACGGACCACAGGGACTGGAGCAGTTCTTC
V: TRBV19
J: TRBJ2-1
size: many
D: NA